This passage covers 19 T cell receptor beta chains from one sample sequenced in a study of cytomegalovirus exposure and HLA in healthy donors. The primer mix had 60 Vbeta and 13 Jbeta primers. This table comes from immunoSEQ multiplex PCR, and its TCRdb copy is limited to in-frame clones, with some not included. The data contain 120,000 to 150,000 clones, approximately 80% of them seen just once; the ten biggest clones take up about 13%. The specimen was PBMCs. The receptors originated from a man aged 40-49 years in good health and CMV-seropositive.

The J gene is TRBJ2-3, the V gene TRBV2; the match to TRBD2 covers 10 bases. This CDR3 region has 17 residues. V was pared by 3 bases and J by 7 bases, with 13 bases of the junction left unmatched. Germline V gives CDR1 SNHLY, CDR2 FYNNEI. The CDR3 DNA follows: TGTGCCAGCAGTGATTCGATAGGGCTAGCGGGAGAGAATACGCAGTATTTT. Its protein product is CASSDSIGLAGENTQYF.

This clone was observed a single time. The J gene is TRBJ2-1, the V gene TRBV4-2; no firm D call. Trimming pared 0 bases from V and 8 bases from J, leaving 8 bases between. The CDR3 runs to 13 residues. From germline, CDR1 is LGHNA and CDR2 YNFKEQ. The CDR3 loop is CASSQDPVDEQFF. The CDR3, as DNA: TGTGCCAGCAGCCAAGACCCAGTCGATGAGCAGTTCTTC.

The chain recombines TRBV10-3 with TRBJ2-6; maybe TRBD2 (5 bases). Germline assignment: CDR1 ENHRY and CDR2 SYGVKD. V was pared by 3 bases and J by 2 bases, with 11 bases between. This CDR3 comprises 16 residues. The CDR3 DNA is TGTGCCATCAGTGACCCGGGAATAGCTGGGGCCAACGTCCTGACTTTC. Translated, it gives CAISDPGIAGANVLTF.

This clone appeared a single time. This rearrangement joins TRBV30 to TRBJ2-3; 8 bases map to TRBD2. The V gene end was trimmed by 2 bases and the J gene end by 2 bases; junction bases not matched to a gene: 6. This CDR3 is 15 amino acids long. CDR1 and CDR2 from the germline V gene are GTSNPN and SVGIG (reference sequence). CDR3 region: CAWSLQAGVTDTQYF. CDR3 DNA sequence: TGTGCCTGGAGTTTGCAAGCGGGGGTCACAGATACGCAGTATTTT.

The table lists this clone with a count of one. The chain carries TRBV6-5 and TRBJ2-6; D call uncertain. The V gene's germline CDR1 is MNHEY and CDR2 SVGAGI. Trimming shortened V by 6 bases and J by 0 bases, and 9 bases separated the two germline ends. CDR3 size: 15 residues. The CDR3 DNA reads as TGTGCCAGCAGCGCGCTAAACTCTGGGGCCAACGTCCTGACTTTC. This gives the protein CASSALNSGANVLTF.

The chain joins TRBV6-1 to TRBJ1-1; no clear D gene. CDR3 length: 13 amino acids. Per germline, CDR1 MNHNS and CDR2 SASEGT. Trimming shortened V by 5 bases and J by 0 bases, and 7 bases separated the two germline ends. For the CDR3, the DNA is TGTGCCAGCAGTCCCCGAGTGAACACTGAAGCTTTCTTT. Translation: CASSPRVNTEAFF.

The chain carries TRBV19 and TRBJ1-4; unclear D gene. The ends were cut back, 7 bases at V and 8 bases at J, with 14 bases in the middle. This CDR3 is 13 amino acids long. Germline V gene lookup returns CDR1 LNHDA and CDR2 SQIVND (reference sequence). The CDR3 protein is CASTLSRGEKLFF. Written as DNA, the CDR3 is TGTGCCAGTACTCTTTCCCGAGGGGAAAAACTGTTTTTT.

The V call is TRBV30, the J call TRBJ2-1; unclear D gene. V was trimmed by 0 bases and J by 6 bases, leaving 30 bases between them. The CDR3 spans 20 residues. Germline CDR1 is GTSNPN and CDR2 is SVGIG (reference sequence). CDR3 loop: CAWSVRRSFYGIQWRNEQFF. DNA for the CDR3: TGTGCCTGGAGTGTAAGGCGATCCTTTTATGGAATACAGTGGCGCAATGAGCAGTTCTTC.

This clone was seen more than once but under ten times. The V gene is TRBV5-1, the J gene TRBJ2-5; 8 nucleotides align to TRBD1. Germline V CDR1 and CDR2: SGHRS, YFSETQ. This CDR3 region has 14 residues. V shed 3 bases and J 2 bases; nucleotides not matched to a gene: 3. The chain's CDR3 is CASSYGQGQETQYF. CDR3 sequence (DNA): TGCGCCAGCAGCTACGGACAGGGACAAGAGACCCAGTACTTC.

As concerns this clone: Other DNA variants within this sample encode the same CDR3. This chain links TRBV6-5 with TRBJ1-6; TRBD1 matches 7 bases. This CDR3 is built from 15 residues. With V trimmed by 5 bases and J by 2 bases, 3 bases remained unmatched. Per the germline V gene, CDR1 is MNHEY and CDR2 is SVGAGI. The CDR3 protein is CASSKGTAYNSPLHF. DNA for the CDR3: TGTGCCAGCAGTAAAGGGACAGCCTATAATTCACCCCTCCACTTT.

This chain uses TRBV11-3 with TRBJ2-5; D is uncertain. The CDR3 length is 14 residues. Trimming removed 3 bases at V and 4 bases at J, with 12 bases between. Germline values: CDR1 SGHNT, CDR2 YENEEA. The CDR3 region is CASSLGPPPETQYF. CDR3 coding DNA: TGTGCCAGCAGCTTGGGCCCCCCTCCAGAGACCCAGTACTTC.

The rearrangement uses TRBV28 and TRBJ2-3; D call uncertain. Per germline, CDR1 MDHEN and CDR2 SYDVKM. Deletions cut 3 bases from V and 4 bases from J, with 8 bases between. The CDR3 is 13 residues long. The CDR3 coding sequence is TGTGCCAGCAGTTTCGTAGCCCCAGATACGCAGTATTTT. The encoded protein is CASSFVAPDTQYF.

In this sample, this clone turned up once. The rearrangement uses TRBV7-3 and TRBJ2-4; D is uncertain. The CDR3 runs 16 residues. Germline V CDR1 and CDR2: SGHTA, FQGTGA. V gave up 3 bases and J gave up 0 bases, with 12 bases separating them. The CDR3 nucleotides read TGTGCCAGCAGCTTTGCAAGCGAGACAGCCAAAAACATTCAGTACTTC. Encoded protein: CASSFASETAKNIQYF.

The V gene is TRBV11-2, the J gene TRBJ2-2, with D perhaps TRBD2 (6 bases). Trimming pared 0 bases from V and 6 bases from J, leaving 14 bases between. This CDR3 has 16 amino acids. CDR1 SGHAT and CDR2 FQNNGV come from the germline V gene. In DNA form, the CDR3 reads TGTGCCAGCAGCTTAGATGGGGGGTGGTCGTCCGGGGAGCTGTTTTTT. It codes for CASSLDGGWSSGELFF.

The chain is built from TRBV28 and TRBJ2-7; a possible D gene is TRBD1 (5 bases). The CDR3 has 16 residues. V lost 1 base to trimming and J lost 5 bases, with 18 bases between them. Germline values: CDR1 MDHEN, CDR2 SYDVKM. CDR3 sequence reads: CASSLLTPGIYHEQYF. Written as DNA, the CDR3 is TGTGCCAGCAGTTTATTAACGCCAGGGATTTATCACGAGCAGTACTTC.

This chain connects TRBV7-6 to TRBJ2-2, with D perhaps matching TRBD2 (6 bases). Trimming removed 6 bases from V and 7 bases from J, with 15 bases in between. This CDR3 has 14 amino acids. Looked up from germline, CDR1 is SGHVS and CDR2 is FNYEAQ. The DNA of the CDR3 is TGTGCCAGCAGAGGGGACGGGAGCGGCGGGGAGCTGTTTTTT. Translating gives CASRGDGSGGELFF.

The chain combines TRBV14 with TRBJ2-7, with 9 bases identical to TRBD1. The CDR3 runs 13 residues. Germline V CDR1 and CDR2: SGHDN, FVKESK. Germline trimming cut 4 bases from V and 3 bases from J; bases unmatched to any gene: 1. The CDR3: CASSRDRVYEQYF. DNA of the CDR3: TGTGCCAGCAGCCGGGACAGGGTCTACGAGCAGTACTTC. The whole variable domain, filled in from reference TRBV14 and TRBJ2-7, reads EAGVTQFPSHSVIEKGQTVTLRCDPISGHDNLYWYRRVMGKEIKFLLHFVKESKQDESGMPNNRFLAERTGGTYSTLKVQPAELEDSGVYFCASSRDRVYEQYFGPGTRLTVT.

V and J are TRBV27 and TRBJ1-6, with D hard to call. Germline V gene data show CDR1 as MNHEY and CDR2 as SMNVEV (reference sequence). Trimming stripped 2 bases from V and 10 bases from J, with 12 bases between. This CDR3 has 14 residues. CDR3 residues: CASSLGSVFSPLHF. CDR3 bases: TGTGCCAGCAGTTTAGGTTCAGTATTCTCACCCCTCCACTTT.

V is TRBV20-1 and J is TRBJ2-2, with unresolved D. Trimming took off 5 bases at V and 6 bases at J, with 7 bases between the two ends. CDR3 length: 11 residues. Germline values: CDR1 DFQATT, CDR2 SNEGSKA (reference sequence). The chain's CDR3 is CSAFQAGELFF. The CDR3 DNA sequence: TGCAGTGCTTTCCAGGCCGGGGAGCTGTTTTTT.